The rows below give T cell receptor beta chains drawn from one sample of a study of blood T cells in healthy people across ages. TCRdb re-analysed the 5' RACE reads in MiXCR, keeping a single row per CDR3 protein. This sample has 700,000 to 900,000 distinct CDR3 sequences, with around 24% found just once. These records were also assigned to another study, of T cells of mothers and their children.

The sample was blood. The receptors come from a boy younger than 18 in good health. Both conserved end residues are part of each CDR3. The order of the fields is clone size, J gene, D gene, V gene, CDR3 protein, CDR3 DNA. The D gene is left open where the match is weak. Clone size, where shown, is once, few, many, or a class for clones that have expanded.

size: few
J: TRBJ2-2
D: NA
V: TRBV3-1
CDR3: CASSRILGGNTGELFF
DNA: TGTGCCAGCAGCCGAATCCTTGGCGGGAACACCGGGGAGCTGTTTTTT

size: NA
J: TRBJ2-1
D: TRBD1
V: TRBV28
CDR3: CASSLGPGQGLYGQFF
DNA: TGTGCCAGCAGTTTAGGACCGGGACAGGGGTTGTATGGGCAGTTCTTC

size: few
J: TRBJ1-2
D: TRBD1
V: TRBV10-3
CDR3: CAISGTGANYGYTF
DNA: TGTGCCATCAGCGGGACAGGAGCTAACTATGGCTACACCTTC

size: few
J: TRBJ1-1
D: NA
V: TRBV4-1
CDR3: CASRGMGPMNTEAFF
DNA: TGCGCCAGCAGGGGGATGGGACCGATGAACACTGAAGCTTTCTTT

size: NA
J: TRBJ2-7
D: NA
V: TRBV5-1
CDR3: CASRIWGAGTYEQYF
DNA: TGCGCCAGCAGAATATGGGGAGCGGGTACCTACGAGCAGTACTTC

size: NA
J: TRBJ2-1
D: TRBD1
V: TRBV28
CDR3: CASSLKIFRTGYNEQFF
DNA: TGTGCCAGCAGTTTAAAAATCTTCAGGACAGGTTACAATGAGCAGTTCTTC

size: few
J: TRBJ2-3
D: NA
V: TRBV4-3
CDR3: CASSQSYTDTQYF
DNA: TGCGCCAGCAGCCAGTCCTACACAGATACGCAGTATTTT

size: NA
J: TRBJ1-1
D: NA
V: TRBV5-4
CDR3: CASSRLFRHTEAFF
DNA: TGTGCCAGCAGCCGCCTATTTCGGCACACTGAAGCTTTCTTT

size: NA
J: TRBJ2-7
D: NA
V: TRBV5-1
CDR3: CASSFGQLAYEQYF
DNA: TGCGCCAGCAGCTTTGGACAGCTAGCCTACGAGCAGTACTTC

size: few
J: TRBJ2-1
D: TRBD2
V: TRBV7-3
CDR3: CASSPALAGGSNEQFF
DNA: TGTGCCAGCAGCCCCGCTCTAGCGGGCGGCTCCAATGAGCAGTTCTTC

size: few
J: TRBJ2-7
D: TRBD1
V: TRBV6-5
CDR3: CASSYSVRGHYEQYF
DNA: TGTGCCAGCAGTTACTCGGTCAGGGGGCACTACGAGCAGTACTTC

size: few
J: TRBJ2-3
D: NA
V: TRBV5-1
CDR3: CASSLAAFYTQYF
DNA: TGCGCCAGCAGCTTGGCCGCATTTTATACGCAGTATTTT

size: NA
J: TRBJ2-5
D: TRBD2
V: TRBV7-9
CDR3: CASSSPSGPQETQYF
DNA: TGTGCCAGCAGCTCGCCTAGCGGTCCCCAAGAGACCCAGTACTTC

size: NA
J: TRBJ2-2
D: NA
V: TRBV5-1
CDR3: CASSLRGAGELFF
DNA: TGTGCCAGCAGCCTAAGGGGCGCCGGGGAGCTGTTTTTT

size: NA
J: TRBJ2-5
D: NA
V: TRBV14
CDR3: CASSPAGTQYF
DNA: TGTGCCAGCAGCCCTGCGGGGACCCAGTACTTC

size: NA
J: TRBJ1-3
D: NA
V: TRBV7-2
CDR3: CASSITGGIGNTIYF
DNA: TGTGCCAGCAGCATAACCGGGGGAATAGGAAACACCATATATTTT

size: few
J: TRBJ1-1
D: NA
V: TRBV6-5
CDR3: CASSYSSITEAFF
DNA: TGTGCCAGCAGTTACTCATCAATCACTGAAGCTTTCTTT

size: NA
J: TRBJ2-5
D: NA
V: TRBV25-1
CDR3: CASSNREISETQYF
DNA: TGTGCCAGCAGTAACAGGGAAATATCAGAGACCCAGTACTTC

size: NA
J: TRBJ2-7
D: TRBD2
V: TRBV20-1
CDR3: CSARDGGGGWLAGEQYF
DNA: TGCAGTGCTAGAGATGGGGGGGGCGGTTGGCTAGCGGGCGAGCAGTACTTC

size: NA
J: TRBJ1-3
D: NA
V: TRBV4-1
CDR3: CASRQGAGNTIYF
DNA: TGCGCCAGCAGGCAGGGAGCTGGAAACACCATATATTTT

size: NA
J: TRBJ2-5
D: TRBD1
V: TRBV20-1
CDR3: CSARRSEDREETQYF
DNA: TGCAGTGCTAGACGCTCAGAGGACAGGGAAGAGACCCAGTACTTC

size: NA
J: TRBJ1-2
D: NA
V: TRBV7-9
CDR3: CASSLALIRPNYGYTF
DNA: TGTGCCAGCAGCTTAGCGCTCATCAGACCCAACTATGGCTACACCTTC

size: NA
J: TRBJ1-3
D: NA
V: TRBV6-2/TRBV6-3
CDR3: CASSYDISGNTIYF
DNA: TGCGCCAGCAGTTACGACATCTCTGGAAACACCATATATTTT

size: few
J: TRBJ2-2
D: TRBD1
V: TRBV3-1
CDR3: CASSHPGQVRMYTGELFF
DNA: TGTGCCAGCAGCCACCCGGGACAGGTTCGGATGTACACCGGGGAGCTGTTTTTT

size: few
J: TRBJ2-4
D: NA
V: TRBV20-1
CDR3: CSAAEFAKNIQYF
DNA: TGCAGTGCTGCGGAGTTCGCCAAAAACATTCAGTACTTC

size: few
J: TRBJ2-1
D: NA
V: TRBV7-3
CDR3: CASSLGISGHNEQFF
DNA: TGTGCCAGCAGCTTAGGGATAAGTGGGCACAATGAGCAGTTCTTC

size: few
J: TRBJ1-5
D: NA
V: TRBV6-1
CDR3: CASRAEGLSNQPQHF
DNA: TGTGCCAGCAGGGCCGAGGGGCTATCGAATCAGCCCCAGCATTTT

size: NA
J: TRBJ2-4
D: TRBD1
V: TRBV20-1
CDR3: CSAITRGQGFNIQYF
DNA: TGCAGTGCTATAACTCGCGGACAGGGATTTAACATTCAGTACTTC

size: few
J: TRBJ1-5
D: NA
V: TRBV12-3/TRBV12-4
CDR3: CASSLNLAAQPQHF
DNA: TGTGCCAGCAGTTTAAACCTCGCTGCTCAGCCCCAGCATTTT

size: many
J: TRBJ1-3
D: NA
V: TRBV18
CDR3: CASSPPGNTIYF
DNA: TGTGCCAGCAGCCCCCCTGGAAACACCATATATTTT

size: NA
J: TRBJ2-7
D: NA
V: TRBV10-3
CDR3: CAIRQIQGGAGEQYF
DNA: TGTGCCATCAGACAAATCCAAGGGGGGGCGGGGGAGCAGTACTTC

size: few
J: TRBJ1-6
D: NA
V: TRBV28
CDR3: CASRPPENSPLHF
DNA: TGTGCCAGCAGGCCCCCGGAGAATTCACCCCTCCACTTT

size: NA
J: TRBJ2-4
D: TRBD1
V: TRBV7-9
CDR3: CASSRPGTGTKNIQYF
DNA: TGTGCCAGCAGCCGTCCCGGGACAGGGACCAAAAACATTCAGTACTTC

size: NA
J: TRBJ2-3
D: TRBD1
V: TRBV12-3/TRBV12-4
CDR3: CASSSTGAPTDTQYF
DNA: TGTGCCAGCAGCTCGACAGGGGCTCCCACAGATACGCAGTATTTT

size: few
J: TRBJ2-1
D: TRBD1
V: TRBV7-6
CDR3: CASSSWTGNEQFF
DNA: TGTGCCAGCAGCTCGTGGACAGGGAATGAGCAGTTCTTC

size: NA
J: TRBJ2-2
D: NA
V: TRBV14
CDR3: CASSQVGATGELFF
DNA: TGTGCCAGCAGCCAAGTTGGAGCAACCGGGGAGCTGTTTTTT

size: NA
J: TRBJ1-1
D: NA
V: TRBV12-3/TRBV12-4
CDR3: CASSTQGGNTEALF
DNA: TGTGCCAGCAGTACCCAGGGAGGGAACACTGAAGCTCTCTTT

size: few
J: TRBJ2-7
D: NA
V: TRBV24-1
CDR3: CATSQGPSTSTYEQYF
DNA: TGTGCCACCAGTCAGGGGCCCTCCACTTCGACCTACGAGCAGTACTTC

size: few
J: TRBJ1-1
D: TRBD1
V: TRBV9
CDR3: CASSSRQGLNTEAFF
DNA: TGTGCCAGCAGCTCCCGACAGGGCCTGAACACTGAAGCTTTCTTT

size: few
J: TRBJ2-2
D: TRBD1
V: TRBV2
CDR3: CAITGELNTGELFF
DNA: TGTGCCATCACAGGGGAATTGAACACCGGGGAGCTGTTTTTT

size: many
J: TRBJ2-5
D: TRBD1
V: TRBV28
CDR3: CASSPGTDQETQYF
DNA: TGTGCCAGCAGCCCCGGGACAGATCAAGAGACCCAGTACTTC

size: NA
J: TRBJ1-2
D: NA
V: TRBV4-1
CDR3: CASSQDWQTNYGYTF
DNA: TGCGCCAGCAGCCAAGATTGGCAAACTAACTATGGCTACACCTTC

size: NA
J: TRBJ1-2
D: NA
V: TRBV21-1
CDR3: CAPRPGEQNGYTF
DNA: TGTGCCCCCAGGCCGGGGGAACAAAATGGCTACACCTTC

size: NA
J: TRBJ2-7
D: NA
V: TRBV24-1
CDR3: CATSDPSTGPYEQYF
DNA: TGTGCCACCAGTGACCCCTCGACAGGACCATACGAGCAGTACTTC

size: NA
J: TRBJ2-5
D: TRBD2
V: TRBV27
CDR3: CASSSLTSGVGTQYF
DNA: TGTGCCAGCAGTTCTCTGACTAGCGGGGTGGGGACCCAGTACTTC

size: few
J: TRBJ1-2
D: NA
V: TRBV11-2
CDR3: CASSSGRGYGYTF
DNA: TGTGCCAGCAGCTCGGGCAGGGGTTATGGCTACACCTTC

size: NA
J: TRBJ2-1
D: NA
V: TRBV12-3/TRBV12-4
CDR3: CASSSRDTFNEQFF
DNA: TGTGCCAGCAGTTCGCGGGACACTTTTAATGAGCAGTTCTTC

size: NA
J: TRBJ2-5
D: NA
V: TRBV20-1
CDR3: CSAGAGLETQYF
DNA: TGCAGTGCAGGTGCGGGGTTGGAGACCCAGTACTTC

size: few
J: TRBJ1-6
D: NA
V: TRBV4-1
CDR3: CASSKEGDLWNSPLHF
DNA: TGCGCCAGCAGCAAGGAGGGGGATCTATGGAATTCACCCCTCCACTTT

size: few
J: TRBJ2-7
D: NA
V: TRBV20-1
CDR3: CSAREDSLGQYF
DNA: TGCAGTGCTAGAGAGGACTCCCTAGGGCAGTACTTC

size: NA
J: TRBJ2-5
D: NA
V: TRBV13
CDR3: CASSLDTKFKTQYF
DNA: TGTGCCAGCAGCTTAGACACTAAGTTTAAGACCCAGTACTTC

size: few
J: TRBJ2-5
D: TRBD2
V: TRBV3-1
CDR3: CASSIPSGGEETQYF
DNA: TGTGCCAGCAGTATCCCTAGCGGGGGGGAAGAGACCCAGTACTTC

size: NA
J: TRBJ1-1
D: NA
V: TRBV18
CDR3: CASSPARARDGTEAFF
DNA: TGTGCCAGCTCACCTGCCCGGGCTAGGGACGGGACTGAAGCTTTCTTT

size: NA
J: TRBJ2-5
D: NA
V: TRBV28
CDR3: CASSSPVRVYQETQYF
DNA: TGTGCCAGCAGTTCCCCAGTCCGGGTGTACCAAGAGACCCAGTACTTC

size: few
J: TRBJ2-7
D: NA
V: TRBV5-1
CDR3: CASSLGPVGGPYEQYF
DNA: TGCGCCAGCAGCTTGGGCCCCGTCGGGGGTCCCTACGAGCAGTACTTC